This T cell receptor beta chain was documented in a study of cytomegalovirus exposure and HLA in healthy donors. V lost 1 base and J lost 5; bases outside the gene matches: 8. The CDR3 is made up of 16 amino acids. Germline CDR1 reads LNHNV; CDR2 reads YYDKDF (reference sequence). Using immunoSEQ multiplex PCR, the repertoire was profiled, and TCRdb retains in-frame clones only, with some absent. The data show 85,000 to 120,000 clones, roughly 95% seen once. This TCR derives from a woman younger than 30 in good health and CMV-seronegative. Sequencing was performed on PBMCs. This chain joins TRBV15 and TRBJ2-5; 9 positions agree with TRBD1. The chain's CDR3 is CATSRGTQGAAETQYF. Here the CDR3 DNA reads TGTGCCACCAGCAGAGGTACACAGGGGGCAGCGGAGACCCAGTACTTC.